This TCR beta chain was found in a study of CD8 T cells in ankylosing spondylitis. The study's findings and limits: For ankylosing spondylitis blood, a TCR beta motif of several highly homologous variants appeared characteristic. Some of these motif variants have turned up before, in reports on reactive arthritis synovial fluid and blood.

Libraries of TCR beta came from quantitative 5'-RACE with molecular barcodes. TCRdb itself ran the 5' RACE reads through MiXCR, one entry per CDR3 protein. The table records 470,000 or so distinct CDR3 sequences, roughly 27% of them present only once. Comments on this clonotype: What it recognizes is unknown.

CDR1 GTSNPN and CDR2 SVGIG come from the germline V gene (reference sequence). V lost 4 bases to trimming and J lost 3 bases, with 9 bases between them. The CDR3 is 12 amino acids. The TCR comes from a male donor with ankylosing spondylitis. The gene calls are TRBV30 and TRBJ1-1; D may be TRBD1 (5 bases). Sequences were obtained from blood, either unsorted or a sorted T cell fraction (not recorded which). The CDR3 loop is CAWKGQDTEAFF. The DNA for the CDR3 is TGTGCCTGGAAGGGGCAGGACACTGAAGCTTTCTTT. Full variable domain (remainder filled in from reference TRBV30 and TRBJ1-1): SQTIHQWPATLVQPVGSPLSLECTVEGTSNPNLYWYRQAAGRGLQLLFYSVGIGQISSEVPQNLSASRPQDRQFILSSKKLLLSDSGFYLCAWKGQDTEAFFGQGTRLTVV.